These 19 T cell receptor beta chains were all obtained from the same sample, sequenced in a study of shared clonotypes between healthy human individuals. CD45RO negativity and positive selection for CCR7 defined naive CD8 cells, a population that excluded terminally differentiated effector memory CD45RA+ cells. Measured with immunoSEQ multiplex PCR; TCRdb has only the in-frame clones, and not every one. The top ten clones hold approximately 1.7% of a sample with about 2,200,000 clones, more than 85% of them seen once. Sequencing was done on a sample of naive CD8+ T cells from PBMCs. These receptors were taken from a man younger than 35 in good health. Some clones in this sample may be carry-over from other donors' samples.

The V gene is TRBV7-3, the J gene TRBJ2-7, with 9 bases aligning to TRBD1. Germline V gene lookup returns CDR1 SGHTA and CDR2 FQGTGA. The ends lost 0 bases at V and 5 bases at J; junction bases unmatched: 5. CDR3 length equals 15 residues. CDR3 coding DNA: TGTGCCAGCAGCTTAACGGACAGGGGTGGAAACGAGCAGTACTTC. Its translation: CASSLTDRGGNEQYF.

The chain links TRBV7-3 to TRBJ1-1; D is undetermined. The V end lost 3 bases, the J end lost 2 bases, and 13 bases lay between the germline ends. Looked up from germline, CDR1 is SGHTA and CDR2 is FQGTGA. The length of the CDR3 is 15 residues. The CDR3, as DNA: TGTGCCAGCAGCTTCCTTCCGGTAAAAAACACTGAAGCTTTCTTT. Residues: CASSFLPVKNTEAFF.

The CDR3 sequence is CASSSSGYFSTDTQYF. CDR3 in DNA: TGTGCCAGCAGTTCATCGGGGTATTTTAGCACAGATACGCAGTATTTT. V gene TRBV27 combines with J gene TRBJ2-3; a weak D match, TRBD2 (5 bases). This CDR3 is 16 amino acids long. Germline loops: CDR1 MNHEY, CDR2 SMNVEV (reference sequence). Trimming removed 4 bases from V and 0 bases from J, with 14 bases in between.

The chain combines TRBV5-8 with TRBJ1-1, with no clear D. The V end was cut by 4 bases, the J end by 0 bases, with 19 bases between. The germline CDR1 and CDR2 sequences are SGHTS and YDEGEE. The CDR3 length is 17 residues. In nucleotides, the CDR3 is TGTGCCAGCAGCCCCAGTTTATGGCAGCTCATGAACACTGAAGCTTTCTTT. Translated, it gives CASSPSLWQLMNTEAFF.

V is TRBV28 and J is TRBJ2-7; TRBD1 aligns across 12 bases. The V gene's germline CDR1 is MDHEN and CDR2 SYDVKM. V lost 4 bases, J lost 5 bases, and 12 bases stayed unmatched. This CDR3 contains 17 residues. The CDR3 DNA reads TGTGCCAGCAGTTACTTACGGGGACAGGGGGCGGGAAACGAGCAGTACTTC. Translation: CASSYLRGQGAGNEQYF.

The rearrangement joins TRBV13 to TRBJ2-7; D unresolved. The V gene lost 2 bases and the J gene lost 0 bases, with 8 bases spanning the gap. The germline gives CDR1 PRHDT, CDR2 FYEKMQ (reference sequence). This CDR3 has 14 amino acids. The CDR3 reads CASSLSEISYEQYF. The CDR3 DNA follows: TGTGCCAGCAGCTTAAGCGAGATCTCCTACGAGCAGTACTTC.

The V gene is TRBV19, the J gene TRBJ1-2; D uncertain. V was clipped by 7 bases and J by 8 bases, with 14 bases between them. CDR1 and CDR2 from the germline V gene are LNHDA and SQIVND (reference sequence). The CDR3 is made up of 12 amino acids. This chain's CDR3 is CASKVGLVGYTF. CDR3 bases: TGTGCCAGTAAGGTCGGACTCGTGGGCTACACCTTC.

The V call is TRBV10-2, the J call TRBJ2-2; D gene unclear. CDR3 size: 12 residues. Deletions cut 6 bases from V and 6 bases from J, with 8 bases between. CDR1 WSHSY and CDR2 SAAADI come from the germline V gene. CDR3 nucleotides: TGCGCCAGCAGGACGGATCCCGGGGAGCTGTTTTTT. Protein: CASRTDPGELFF.

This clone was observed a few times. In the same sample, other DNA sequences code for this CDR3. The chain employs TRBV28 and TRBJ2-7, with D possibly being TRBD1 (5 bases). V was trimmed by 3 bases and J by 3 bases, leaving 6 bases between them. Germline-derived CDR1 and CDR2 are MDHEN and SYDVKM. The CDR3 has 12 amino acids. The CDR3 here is CASSFDSYEQYF. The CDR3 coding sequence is TGTGCCAGCAGTTTCGACAGCTACGAGCAGTACTTC.

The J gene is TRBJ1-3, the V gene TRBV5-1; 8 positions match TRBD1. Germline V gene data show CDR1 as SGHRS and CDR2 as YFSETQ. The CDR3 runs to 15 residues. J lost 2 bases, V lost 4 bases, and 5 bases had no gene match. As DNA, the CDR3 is TGCGCCAGCAGCATATCGACAGGGGCTGGAAACACCATATATTTT. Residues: CASSISTGAGNTIYF.

CDR3 in amino acids: CASSAGDGSYEQYF. DNA for the CDR3: TGTGCCAGCAGCGCCGGGGACGGCTCCTACGAGCAGTACTTC. The chain links TRBV9 to TRBJ2-7; D could derive from TRBD1 or TRBD2 (5 bases each). The CDR3 consists of 14 residues. The V end lost 3 bases, the J end lost 0 bases, and 10 bases lay between the germline ends. The germline V gene encodes CDR1 SGDLS and CDR2 YYNGEE.

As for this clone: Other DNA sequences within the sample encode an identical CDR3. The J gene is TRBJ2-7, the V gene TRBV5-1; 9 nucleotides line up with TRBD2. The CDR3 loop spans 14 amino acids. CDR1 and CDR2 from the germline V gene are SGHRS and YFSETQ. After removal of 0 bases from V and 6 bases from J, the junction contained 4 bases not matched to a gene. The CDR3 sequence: CASSLGREGFEQYF. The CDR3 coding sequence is TGCGCCAGCAGCTTGGGGCGGGAGGGGTTCGAGCAGTACTTC. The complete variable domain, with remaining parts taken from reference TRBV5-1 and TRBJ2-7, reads KAGVTQTPRYLIKTRGQQVTLSCSPISGHRSVSWYQQTPGQGLQFLFEYFSETQRNKGNFPGRFSGRQFSNSRSEMNVSTLELGDSALYLCASSLGREGFEQYFGPGTRLTVT.

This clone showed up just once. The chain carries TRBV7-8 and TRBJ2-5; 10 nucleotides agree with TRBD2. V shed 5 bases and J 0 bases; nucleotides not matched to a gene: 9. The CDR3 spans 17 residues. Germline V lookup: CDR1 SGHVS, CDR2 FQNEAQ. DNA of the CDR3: TGTGCCAGCAGCCCCAGCCCCGGGACTAGCGACCAAGAGACCCAGTACTTC. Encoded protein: CASSPSPGTSDQETQYF.

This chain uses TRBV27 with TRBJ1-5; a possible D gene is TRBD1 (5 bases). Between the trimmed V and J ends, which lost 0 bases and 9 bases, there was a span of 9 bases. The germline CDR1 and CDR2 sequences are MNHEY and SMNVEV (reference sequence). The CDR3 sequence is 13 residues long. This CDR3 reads CASSLSGQGPQHF. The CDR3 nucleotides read TGTGCCAGCAGTTTATCAGGGCAGGGGCCCCAGCATTTT.

CDR3: CSVEGVGASGGYEQYF. The CDR3 coding sequence is TGCAGCGTTGAAGGGGTTGGGGCTTCGGGGGGCTACGAGCAGTACTTC. The chain links TRBV29-1 to TRBJ2-7; 7 bases match TRBD2. Germline loops: CDR1 SQVTM, CDR2 ANQGSEA. Germline trimming cut 1 base from V and 3 bases from J; bases unmatched to any gene: 12. The CDR3 spans 16 residues.

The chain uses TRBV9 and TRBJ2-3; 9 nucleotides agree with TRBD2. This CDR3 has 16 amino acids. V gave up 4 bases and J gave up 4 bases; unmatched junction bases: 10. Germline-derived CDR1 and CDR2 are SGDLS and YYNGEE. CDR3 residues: CASSSPGLALSDTQYF. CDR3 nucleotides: TGTGCCAGCAGCTCCCCGGGACTAGCTCTTTCAGATACGCAGTATTTT.

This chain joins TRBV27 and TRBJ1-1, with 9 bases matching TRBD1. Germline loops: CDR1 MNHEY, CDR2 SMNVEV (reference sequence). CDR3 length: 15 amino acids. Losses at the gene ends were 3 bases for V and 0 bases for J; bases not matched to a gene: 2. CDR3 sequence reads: CASSFRQGVNTEAFF. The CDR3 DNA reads TGTGCCAGCAGTTTCCGACAGGGGGTGAACACTGAAGCTTTCTTT.

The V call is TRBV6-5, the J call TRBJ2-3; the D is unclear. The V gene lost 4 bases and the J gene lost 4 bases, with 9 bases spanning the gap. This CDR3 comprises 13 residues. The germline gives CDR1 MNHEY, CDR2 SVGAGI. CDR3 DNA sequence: TGTGCCAGCAGTTGGAGAGATTCAGATACGCAGTATTTT. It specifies CASSWRDSDTQYF.

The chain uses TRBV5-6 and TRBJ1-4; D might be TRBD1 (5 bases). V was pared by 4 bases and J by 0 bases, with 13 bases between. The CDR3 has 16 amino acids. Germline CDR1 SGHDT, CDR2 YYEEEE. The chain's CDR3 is CASSLEGEPTNEKLFF. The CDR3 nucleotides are TGTGCCAGCAGCCTCGAAGGGGAGCCAACTAATGAAAAACTGTTTTTT.